This T cell receptor beta chain was observed in a study of shared clonotypes between healthy human individuals. Study results and limitations: Despite large depth, rarefaction showed incomplete sorted-subset sequencing. Shared clonotypes: approximately 5.3% naive CD4, under 4% naive CD8, 2% to 2.5% memory CD4, approximately 0.4% memory CD8.

Details on this clone: Its antigen remains unidentified.

Original data processing: For the immunoSEQ data, sequences were junction-only without quality scores, so filtering differed. The method was immunoSEQ multiplex PCR; TCRdb's version includes in-frame clones alone and lacks a portion of them. Clone size and V and J calls were adopted from that table, with D and trimming inferred from the DNA. The table has a few million clones, 93% seen once; the top ten hold more than 1.5%. Positively selected for CCR7, the CD45RO-negative cells used as naive CD8 cells excluded terminally differentiated effector memory CD45RA+ cells. Trimming removed 2 bases from V and 3 bases from J, with 7 bases in between. CDR1 and CDR2 from the germline V gene are MNHEY and SVGAGI. The CDR3 is 13 residues long.

This clonotype was sampled from a man younger than 35 in good health. Some clones in this sample may be carry-over from other donors' samples. The sample taken for sequencing was naive CD8+ T cells from PBMCs. The V gene is TRBV6-5, the J gene TRBJ1-2; unclear D gene. The CDR3 nucleotides are TGTGCCAGCAGTTACAGGGTTGACTATGGCTACACCTTC. Protein sequence: CASSYRVDYGYTF.